This entry concerns a single T cell receptor beta chain. The antigen is undetermined. This sample was taken from a study of graft-versus-host responses after intestinal transplantation. Whole-study results and caveats: Allograft graft-versus-host to host-versus-graft clonal ratios ran high in patients with graft-donor T cell macrochimerism. Levels of circulating GvH clones at their peak were associated with early post-transplant HvG declines. Investigators detected GvH clones in recipient marrow, with some emerging earlier in ileum or blood.

Only in-frame clones appear in the TCRdb table, and some are missing; sequencing was by immunoSEQ multiplex PCR. The sample carries some 90,000 clones, roughly 88% recorded once. The CDR3 sequence is 16 residues long. The germline V gene has CDR1 SGHRS and CDR2 YFSETQ. V was pared by 3 bases and J by 6 bases, with 10 bases of the junction left unmatched. This sequence joins TRBV5-1 and TRBJ1-4, with 8 bases lining up with TRBD1. The receptor's source is a human donor who received an intestinal transplant. Sequencing used unstimulated CD4+ T cells sorted from spleen or lymph node cells, obtained before intestinal transplant. The DNA for the CDR3 is TGCGCCAGCAGCTCCGGACAGGGAAGGGCGGATGAAAAACTGTTTTTT. Translation gives CASSSGQGRADEKLFF.